These T cell receptor beta chains were read from a single sample in a study of a mutant IDH1 vaccine in newly diagnosed glioma. These receptors have no identified antigens. The repertoire was sequenced with immunoSEQ multiplex PCR; TCRdb's copy has only in-frame clones and lacks some. The sample has under 55,000 clones, roughly 90% seen once. The source material was PBMCs, sampled from a glioma patient whose treatment included an IDH1 peptide vaccine. The receptors were gathered from a man in his fifties with glioma. CDR3s include the opening cysteine and the closing phenylalanine or tryptophan. Fields, in order: V gene, D gene, J gene, clone size, CDR3 protein, CDR3 DNA. A D gene is named only where the DNA matches it firmly. Expanded clones are given a class, and other clones once, few, many or no size at all.

>TRBV5-6|NA|TRBJ2-7|NA
CASSLATSSYEQYF
TGTGCCAGCAGCTTGGCCACCTCATCCTACGAGCAGTACTTC
>TRBV19|TRBD1|TRBJ2-5|NA
CASSSRGFYETQYF
TGTGCCAGTAGTTCCAGGGGGTTCTATGAGACCCAGTACTTC
>TRBV29-1|NA|TRBJ2-2|NA
CSVAFGVGTGELFF
TGCAGCGTCGCCTTCGGGGTGGGCACCGGGGAGCTGTTTTTT
>TRBV7-2|NA|TRBJ2-1|NA
CASNPGLYNEQFF
TGTGCCAGCAATCCAGGGCTCTACAATGAGCAGTTCTTC
>TRBV27|NA|TRBJ2-7|NA
CASSLSPRGVTYEQYF
TGTGCCAGCAGTTTATCGCCGAGGGGGGTTACCTACGAGCAGTACTTC
>TRBV7-8|NA|TRBJ1-2|NA
CASSPRVDKGNGYTF
TGTGCCAGCAGCCCGCGGGTGGATAAAGGGAATGGCTACACCTTC
>TRBV11-2|NA|TRBJ1-3|few
CASSFSGTASSGNTIYF
TGTGCCAGCAGCTTTTCCGGGACGGCATCCTCTGGAAACACCATATATTTT
>TRBV15|NA|TRBJ1-2|few
CATSLTGRGGYTF
TGTGCCACCAGCTTAACAGGGAGGGGAGGCTACACCTTC
>TRBV15|NA|TRBJ2-3|NA
CATSRDAFSSTDTQYF
TGTGCCACCAGCAGAGATGCGTTTTCTAGCACAGATACGCAGTATTTT
>TRBV10-2|NA|TRBJ2-5|NA
CASSTRKTAYQETQYF
TGCGCCAGCAGTACGCGGAAGACAGCCTACCAAGAGACCCAGTACTTC
>TRBV29-1|NA|TRBJ2-7|NA
CSVEFDSTGAYEQYF
TGCAGCGTTGAGTTTGACAGCACGGGAGCCTACGAGCAGTACTTC
>TRBV5-6|NA|TRBJ1-4|NA
CASSAKWGGEKLFF
TGTGCCAGCAGCGCAAAGTGGGGGGGTGAAAAACTGTTTTTT
>TRBV5-1|TRBD1|TRBJ2-2|NA
CASSSRDRGPMRIPGELFF
TGCGCCAGCAGCTCCCGGGACAGGGGCCCAATGAGAATCCCCGGGGAGCTGTTTTTT
>TRBV6-5|NA|TRBJ2-5|NA
CASSLRLTGTEETQYF
TGTGCCAGCAGTTTACGACTCACCGGGACGGAAGAGACCCAGTACTTC
>TRBV11-2|NA|TRBJ2-2|NA
CASSSERTGELFF
TGTGCCAGCAGCTCTGAAAGAACCGGGGAGCTGTTTTTT
>TRBV4-2|NA|TRBJ1-1|NA
CASSQGGNTEAFF
TGTGCCAGCAGCCAAGGTGGGAACACTGAAGCTTTCTTT
>TRBV7-9|NA|TRBJ1-2|NA
CASSPRQNYGYTF
TGTGCCAGCAGCCCACGACAGAACTATGGCTACACCTTC
>TRBV2|TRBD1|TRBJ1-5|NA
CASKGTGSSNQPQHF
TGTGCCAGCAAGGGGACAGGGTCGAGCAATCAGCCCCAGCATTTT
>TRBV4-1|TRBD2|TRBJ2-7|NA
CASSQGQLAVPSYEQYF
TGCGCCAGCAGCCAAGGCCAACTAGCGGTTCCCTCCTACGAGCAGTACTTC
>TRBV7-8|NA|TRBJ1-1|NA
CASSLPGNTEAFF
TGTGCCAGCAGCTTACCGGGGAACACTGAAGCTTTCTTT
>TRBV27|TRBD1|TRBJ2-7|NA
CASREQGSHEQYF
TGTGCCAGCAGGGAACAGGGGAGCCACGAGCAGTACTTC
>TRBV19|NA|TRBJ2-3|NA
CASSARGSTDTQYF
TGTGCCAGTAGTGCCCGAGGGAGCACAGATACGCAGTATTTT
>TRBV13|NA|TRBJ2-7|NA
CASSRDGHYEQYF
TGTGCCAGCAGTCGGGACGGTCACTACGAGCAGTACTTC
>TRBV27|NA|TRBJ2-7|NA
CASSSGRTSGEQYF
TGTGCCAGCTCGTCAGGGAGGACCTCCGGAGAGCAGTACTTC
>TRBV4-2|TRBD1|TRBJ1-1|once
CASSRDRVDTEAFF
TGTGCCAGCAGCCGAGACAGGGTTGACACTGAAGCTTTCTTT
>TRBV29-1|NA|TRBJ2-3|NA
CSVDGQMFTDTQYF
TGCAGCGTTGATGGACAGATGTTCACAGATACGCAGTATTTT
>TRBV29-1|NA|TRBJ2-6|NA
CSVVGESGANVLTF
TGCAGCGTTGTCGGGGAGTCTGGGGCCAACGTCCTGACTTTC
>TRBV14|NA|TRBJ2-7|NA
CASSQAFPYEQYF
TGTGCCAGCAGCCAAGCCTTTCCCTACGAGCAGTACTTC
>TRBV7-6|TRBD2|TRBJ2-5|NA
CASSYRGGVQETQYF
TGTGCCAGCAGCTACCGCGGGGGAGTCCAAGAGACCCAGTACTTC
>TRBV28|TRBD1|TRBJ2-1|once
CATMGQGAPTNEQFF
TGTGCCACGATGGGACAGGGGGCCCCCACCAATGAGCAGTTCTTC
>TRBV2|TRBD1|TRBJ2-2|NA
CASTGQGPGELFF
TGTGCCAGCACCGGACAGGGTCCCGGGGAGCTGTTTTTT
>TRBV5-1|NA|TRBJ1-5|NA
CASSFVQNNQPQHF
TGCGCCAGCAGCTTCGTGCAGAACAATCAGCCCCAGCATTTT
>TRBV15|NA|TRBJ1-2|NA
CATSRGIEGNYGYTF
TGTGCCACCAGCAGGGGGATAGAGGGTAACTATGGCTACACCTTC
>TRBV7-2|NA|TRBJ2-7|NA
CASSLEEEQYF
TGTGCCAGCAGCTTAGAGGAGGAGCAGTACTTC
>TRBV6-1|NA|TRBJ1-2|NA
CASRAPSLTF
TGTGCCAGCAGGGCTCCCAGCCTCACCTTC
>TRBV5-6|NA|TRBJ1-1|NA
CASSLGVGGHTEAFF
TGTGCCAGCAGCTTGGGGGTTGGAGGGCACACTGAAGCTTTCTTT
>TRBV29-1|NA|TRBJ2-2|NA
CSGTTLGQGTGELFF
TGCAGCGGCACGACCTTGGGCCAGGGCACCGGGGAGCTGTTTTTT
>TRBV5-1|NA|TRBJ2-5|NA
CASGPETGNQETQYF
TGCGCCAGCGGACCCGAAACAGGGAACCAAGAGACCCAGTACTTC
>TRBV4-1|NA|TRBJ1-3|NA
CASSPKEADHSGNTIYF
TGCGCCAGCAGCCCGAAAGAGGCAGACCACTCTGGAAACACCATATATTTT
>TRBV18|TRBD2|TRBJ2-7|NA
CASSLRAGVAPEQYF
TGTGCCAGCTCACTTAGAGCGGGAGTAGCGCCCGAGCAGTACTTC
>TRBV7-9|TRBD1|TRBJ2-5|NA
CASSLGSGGGIWETQYF
TGTGCCAGCAGCTTAGGGTCAGGGGGCGGAATCTGGGAGACCCAGTACTTC
>TRBV5-1|NA|TRBJ2-2|NA
CASSLVETANTGELFF
TGCGCCAGCAGCTTGGTAGAGACAGCTAACACCGGGGAGCTGTTTTTT
>TRBV13|TRBD2|TRBJ2-3|NA
CASSPTWGGTVVSTDTQYF
TGTGCCAGCAGCCCAACTTGGGGGGGGACCGTTGTTAGCACAGATACGCAGTATTTT
>TRBV7-8|NA|TRBJ2-1|NA
CASSQRSLGGAVRSYNEQFF
TGTGCCAGCAGCCAAAGGTCGCTTGGGGGGGCTGTCCGCTCCTACAATGAGCAGTTCTTC
>TRBV10-1|NA|TRBJ2-3|NA
CASSEWGSTDTQYF
TGCGCCAGCAGTGAGTGGGGCAGCACAGATACGCAGTATTTT
>TRBV4-2|TRBD1|TRBJ2-3|NA
CASSQGTQGAATDTQYF
TGTGCCAGCAGCCAAGGGACACAGGGGGCGGCCACAGATACGCAGTATTTT
>TRBV5-1|NA|TRBJ1-1|once
CASSSAGLKRYTEAFF
TGCGCCAGCAGCTCAGCGGGACTAAAGAGATACACTGAAGCTTTCTTT
>TRBV2|NA|TRBJ1-5|NA
CASSIQGQPQHF
TGTGCCAGCAGCATACAGGGACAGCCCCAGCATTTT
>TRBV28|NA|TRBJ2-7|NA
CASTTTQGVSYEQYF
TGTGCCAGCACGACAACACAGGGTGTTTCCTACGAGCAGTACTTC
>TRBV4-3|TRBD2|TRBJ2-7|NA
CASSQLGGDSYEQYF
TGCGCCAGCAGCCAATTGGGAGGGGACTCCTACGAGCAGTACTTC
>TRBV28|NA|TRBJ2-3|NA
CASRGGTDTQYF
TGTGCCAGCAGGGGGGGCACAGATACGCAGTATTTT
>TRBV7-7|NA|TRBJ1-1|NA
CASSLRRDTEAFF
TGTGCTAGCAGCTTGAGACGGGACACTGAAGCTTTCTTT
>TRBV10-2|TRBD2|TRBJ2-5|once
CASRPGLAGAIQETQYF
TGCGCCAGCAGGCCGGGACTAGCGGGGGCCATCCAAGAGACCCAGTACTTC
>TRBV4-2|TRBD2|TRBJ2-7|NA
CASSQDRGGYEQYF
TGTGCCAGCAGCCAAGATCGGGGGGGCTACGAGCAGTACTTC
>TRBV7-8|NA|TRBJ1-5|NA
CASSLPNQPQHF
TGTGCCAGCAGCTTACCGAATCAGCCCCAGCATTTT